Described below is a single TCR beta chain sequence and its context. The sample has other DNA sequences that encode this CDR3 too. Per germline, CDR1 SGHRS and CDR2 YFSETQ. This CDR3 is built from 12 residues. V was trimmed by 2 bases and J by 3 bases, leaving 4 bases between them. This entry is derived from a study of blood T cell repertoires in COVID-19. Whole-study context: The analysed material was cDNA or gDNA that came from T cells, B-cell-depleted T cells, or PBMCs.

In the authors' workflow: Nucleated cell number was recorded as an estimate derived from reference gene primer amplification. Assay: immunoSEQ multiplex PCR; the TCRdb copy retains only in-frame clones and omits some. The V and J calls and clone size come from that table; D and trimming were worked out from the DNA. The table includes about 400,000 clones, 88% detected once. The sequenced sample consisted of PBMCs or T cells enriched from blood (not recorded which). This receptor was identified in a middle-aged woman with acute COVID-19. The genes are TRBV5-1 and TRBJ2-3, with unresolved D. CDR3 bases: TGCGCCAGCAGCTTCGAGACAGATACGCAGTATTTT. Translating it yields CASSFETDTQYF.